The rows below give T cell receptor beta chains drawn from one sample of a study of Graves' ophthalmopathy and Graves' hyperthyroidism. TCRdb re-analysed the multiplex PCR reads in MiXCR, keeping a single row per CDR3 protein. The table shows 400,000 to 500,000 distinct CDR3 sequences, with more than 20% occurring only once. Sequences were obtained from peripheral blood. These receptor sequences come from a woman aged 18-29 years with stable Graves' hyperthyroidism. Both conserved end residues are part of each CDR3. D genes are given only for firm matches. The size entry is marked missing in some rows and otherwise reads once, few, many or a size class.

v_call	clone_size	j_call	d_call	cdr3_aa	cdr3_nt
TRBV18	many	TRBJ2-4	.	CASSPNRDGQYF	TGTGCCAGCTCACCAAACCGGGACGGGCAGTACTTC
TRBV20-1	many	TRBJ1-1	.	CSVTKGQGYGMTEAFF	TGCAGTGTTACGAAGGGACAAGGGTACGGGATGACTGAAGCTTTCTTT
TRBV28	many	TRBJ2-2	.	CASTGGPGELFF	TGTGCCAGCACCGGGGGCCCCGGGGAGCTGTTTTTT
TRBV27	few	TRBJ1-5	.	CASSPAPVLGVGNQPQHF	TGTGCCAGCAGTCCCGCCCCCGTACTAGGGGTCGGCAATCAGCCCCAGCATTTT
TRBV12-3/TRBV12-4	few	TRBJ2-3	TRBD2	CASTPRGGFTDTQYF	TGTGCCAGCACCCCGCGGGGGGGGTTCACAGATACGCAGTATTTT
TRBV6-2/TRBV6-3	many	TRBJ1-3	TRBD1	CASSPPGTGKLLGNTIYF	TGTGCCAGCAGCCCACCGGGGACAGGGAAACTCCTCGGAAACACCATATATTTT
TRBV7-2	.	TRBJ1-1	.	CASSLVGMRGPEAFF	TGTGCCAGCAGCTTAGTGGGCATGAGGGGCCCTGAAGCTTTCTTT
TRBV6-1	many	TRBJ1-2	.	CATTSPGQNYGYTF	TGTGCCACCACCTCCCCTGGACAGAACTATGGCTACACCTTC
TRBV9	.	TRBJ2-2	.	CASSVEGVFGELFF	TGTGCCAGCAGCGTAGAGGGAGTTTTCGGGGAGCTGTTTTTT
TRBV25-1	many	TRBJ2-7	.	CASSDPRDTASLEQYF	TGTGCCAGCAGTGACCCCCGGGACACGGCGTCATTGGAGCAGTACTTC
TRBV7-9	many	TRBJ1-1	.	CASSLEGGIAFF	TGTGCCAGCAGCTTAGAGGGAGGTATAGCTTTCTTT
TRBV20-1	many	TRBJ2-2	.	CSARNGAPGTGELFF	TGCAGTGCTAGGAACGGGGCTCCGGGCACCGGGGAGCTGTTTTTT
TRBV11-2	many	TRBJ1-2	.	CASSLRIVPESDYGYTF	TGTGCCAGCAGCTTAAGAATAGTCCCCGAAAGTGACTATGGCTACACCTTC
TRBV4-1	many	TRBJ1-2	TRBD1	CASSTRDSYGYTF	TGCGCCAGCAGCACCCGGGACAGCTATGGCTACACCTTC
TRBV12-3/TRBV12-4	many	TRBJ2-5	.	CASSFQGKETQYF	TGTGCCAGCAGTTTTCAGGGTAAAGAGACCCAGTACTTC
TRBV6-2/TRBV6-3	many	TRBJ1-5	.	CASSYRQLSQPQHF	TGTGCCAGCAGTTATCGACAGCTTAGTCAGCCCCAGCATTTT
TRBV6-2/TRBV6-3	many	TRBJ2-2	.	CASRSSGLTGELFF	TGTGCCAGCAGATCAAGCGGCCTAACCGGGGAGCTGTTTTTT
TRBV7-2	.	TRBJ2-7	TRBD2	CASSIAGGHSYEQYF	TGTGCCAGCAGCATAGCGGGGGGGCACTCCTACGAGCAGTACTTC
TRBV29-1	many	TRBJ1-2	TRBD1	CSVGQGDRGGYTF	TGCAGCGTGGGACAGGGGGACAGGGGTGGCTACACCTTC